The T cell receptor beta chain under discussion was sequenced for a study of T cell responses to AZD1222 COVID-19 vaccine. The study's findings and limits: Baseline testing showed seropositivity in only a handful of AZD1222 recipients. Spike-specific TCR repertoires showed rising breadth and depth after two AZD1222 doses. The donor cohort was predominantly white British with a female majority, and clonal diversity may have been underestimated. Nearly half of spike-specific TCRs reportedly go after variant regions that carry no mutations.

V lost 2 bases and J lost 7, with 6 bases in between. The CDR3 covers 12 residues. Germline-derived CDR1 and CDR2 are SGHTA and FQGNSA. On this clone: The antigen is undetermined.

Measured with immunoSEQ multiplex PCR; TCRdb has only the in-frame clones, and not every one. The sample shows some 150,000 clones, around 90% of them seen only once. The origin of this receptor is an adult who received the AZD1222 COVID-19 vaccine. This chain joins TRBV7-2 and TRBJ2-1; no definite D call. This material consisted of peripheral blood, taken 28 days after the second AZD1222 dose. The CDR3 bases are TGTGCCAGCAGCTTAACTCTAAATGAGCAGTTCTTC. It translates to CASSLTLNEQFF.